This passage covers 27 T cell receptor beta chains from one sample sequenced in a study of blood T cells in healthy people across ages. Primers used in a second PCR of roughly 6 to 11 cycles were a sample-barcoded 5' primer and a J-beta primer mix. TCRdb called the 5' RACE reads again in MiXCR, with one record for every CDR3 protein. The sample includes approximately 690,000 distinct CDR3 sequences, less than 45% of them seen just once. The sample consisted of blood. The receptors stem from a man at least 80 years old in good health.

Worth noting for this clonotype: This may stem from a read error, because a much larger clone lies one nucleotide away. This chain uses TRBV19 with TRBJ2-5; D tentatively fits TRBD1 or TRBD2 (5 bases each). The CDR3 is made up of 12 amino acids. Germline V gene lookup returns CDR1 LNHDA and CDR2 SQIVND (reference sequence). The chain's CDR3 is CVTSGGRSTQYF. The CDR3 coding sequence is TGTGTCACCAGTGGGGGAAGATCGACCCAGTACTTC.

The chain uses TRBV28 and TRBJ1-2, with no clear D. The CDR3 consists of 11 residues. Germline loops: CDR1 MDHEN, CDR2 SYDVKM. Trimming took 5 bases from V and 6 from J, leaving 7 bases between them. CDR3 region: CASSDPHGYTF. For the CDR3, the DNA is TGTGCCAGCAGTGACCCTCATGGCTACACCTTC.

V is TRBV28 and J is TRBJ2-1; D may be TRBD2 (6 bases). The CDR3 covers 12 residues. Germline V gives CDR1 MDHEN, CDR2 SYDVKM. Between the trimmed V and J ends, which lost 1 base and 9 bases, there was a span of 7 bases. This CDR3 reads CASSLFGSEQFF. In DNA form, the CDR3 reads TGTGCCAGCAGTTTATTCGGGAGTGAGCAGTTCTTC. Looking up the rest from reference TRBV28 and TRBJ2-1 gives the full variable domain: DVKVTQSSRYLVKRTGEKVFLECVQDMDHENMFWYRQDPGLGLRLIYFSYDVKMKEKGDIPEGYSVSREKKERFSLILESASTNQTSMYLCASSLFGSEQFFGPGTRLTVL.

The chain combines TRBV7-2 with TRBJ2-3; D may be TRBD2 (6 bases). Trimming removed 5 bases from V and 7 bases from J, with 19 bases in between. The CDR3 is 15 residues long. Germline CDR1 reads SGHTA; CDR2 reads FQGNSA. The CDR3 reads CASSANGAGPYTQYF. CDR3 sequence (DNA): TGTGCCAGCAGCGCCAACGGGGCGGGGCCCTATACGCAGTATTTT.

The rearrangement joins TRBV5-4 to TRBJ1-1; 10 positions agree with TRBD1. The CDR3 covers 14 residues. Per germline, CDR1 SGHNT and CDR2 YYREEE (reference sequence). V lost 3 bases and J lost 8; bases outside the gene matches: 7. The CDR3 sequence is CASSSGTGAEEAFF. CDR3 nucleotide sequence: TGTGCCAGCAGCTCTGGGACAGGGGCGGAAGAAGCTTTCTTT.

The count of this clonotype is one. The germline gene is not matched at one end of the junction; a read error may be the cause. V usage is TRBV9 and J usage is TRBJ2-5; maybe TRBD2 (5 bases). The CDR3 consists of 13 residues. Germline V gene sequence: CDR1 SGDLS, CDR2 YYNGEE. The CDR3 is CVSSGALRETQYF. CDR3 in DNA: TGTGTCAGCAGCGGTGCCCTCAGGGAGACCCAGTACTTC.

The chain has TRBV29-1 and TRBJ2-5; TRBD2 aligns across 10 bases. The CDR3 consists of 13 residues. Germline lookup yields CDR1 SQVTM and CDR2 ANQGSEA. This CDR3 reads CIVRLAGRNEQYF. CDR3 nucleotides: TGCATCGTAAGACTAGCGGGCCGCAATGAGCAGTACTTC.

This clonotype showed up just once. This rearrangement joins TRBV6-2 or TRBV6-3 to TRBJ2-1, with 10 bases aligning to TRBD2. V gave up 7 bases and J gave up 0 bases; unmatched junction bases: 6. This CDR3 comprises 16 residues. CDR1 and CDR2 (germline): MNHEY, SVGEGT. The CDR3 sequence is CASIGTSASSYNEQFF. DNA for the CDR3: TGTGCCAGCATCGGGACTAGCGCGAGCTCCTACAATGAGCAGTTCTTC.

V and J are TRBV6-2 or TRBV6-3 and TRBJ2-1; 8 bases line up with TRBD1. The CDR3 spans 15 residues. Germline V gene data show CDR1 as MNHEY and CDR2 as SVGEGT. Trimming took 2 bases from V and 7 from J; bases not matched to a gene: 7. The CDR3 nucleotides read TGTGCCAGCAGTTACGGGCAGGGGGCCGCAAATGAGCAGTTCTTC. The encoded protein is CASSYGQGAANEQFF.

In DNA, the CDR3 is TGTGCCAGCAGCTCCAGTCTTGGGACAAGGGCGTTAAATGAGCAGTTCTTC. Its translation is CASSSSLGTRALNEQFF. V gene TRBV7-3 combines with J gene TRBJ2-1; D may be TRBD1 (6 bases). Germline CDR1 and CDR2: SGHTA and FQGTGA. Deletions cut 4 bases from V and 7 bases from J, with 23 bases between. There are 17 residues in the CDR3.

This chain joins TRBV11-3 and TRBJ2-5, with 7 bases fitting TRBD2. Germline V CDR1 and CDR2: SGHNT, YENEEA. The CDR3 has 17 residues. The V gene end was trimmed by 2 bases and the J gene end by 1 base; junction bases not matched to a gene: 10. CDR3: CASSLSGTSGTQETQYF. DNA for the CDR3: TGTGCCAGCAGCTTATCCGGGACGAGCGGGACCCAAGAGACCCAGTACTTC.

The sample holds a few counts of this clonotype. The chain recombines TRBV3-1 with TRBJ2-5; perhaps TRBD2 as D (6 bases). CDR1 and CDR2 from the germline V gene are LGHDT and YNNKEL (reference sequence). V lost 5 bases and J 4 bases, leaving 20 bases between the germline ends. The CDR3 spans 16 residues. The CDR3 here is CASSRAIGGVGETQYF. For the CDR3, the DNA is TGTGCCAGCAGCAGGGCGATTGGAGGGGTCGGAGAGACCCAGTACTTC.

This chain connects TRBV4-2 to TRBJ2-4; D is perhaps TRBD2 (6 bases). The J call may be in error: the DNA end matches TRBJ2-7 better. This CDR3 is 15 amino acids long. Per the germline V gene, CDR1 is LGHNA and CDR2 is YNFKEQ. The CDR3 nucleotides are TGTGCCAGCAGCCAAGAGGGGACGGGAGTCTACGAGCAGTACTTC. This gives the protein CASSQEGTGVYEQYF.

V usage is TRBV3-1 and J usage is TRBJ2-7, with D unresolved. CDR3 size: 12 residues. Germline V CDR1 and CDR2: LGHDT, YNNKEL (reference sequence). With 1 base removed from V and 3 bases from J, the gap between germline ends came to 4 bases. The CDR3 coding sequence is TGTGCCAGCAGCCAAGGGGACTACGAGCAGTACTTC. Its protein is CASSQGDYEQYF.

This clonotype has only one observation. The V gene is TRBV27, the J gene TRBJ2-7; TRBD2 is a possible D gene (6 bases). The CDR3 is made up of 16 amino acids. Germline V gene data show CDR1 as MNHEY and CDR2 as SMNVEV (reference sequence). Deletions cut 5 bases from V and 7 bases from J, with 24 bases between. The CDR3 DNA sequence: TGTGCCAGCAGTAGGGTTTTCGGCGGGATGTCCGGGGAGCAGTACTTC. Translating gives CASSRVFGGMSGEQYF.

The DNA of the CDR3 is TGCGCCAGCAGCTTGGGGGGACAGGTGGACGAGCAGTACTTC. It yields the protein CASSLGGQVDEQYF. The V call is TRBV5-1, the J call TRBJ2-7; 8 bases map to TRBD1. Germline trimming cut 0 bases from V and 5 bases from J; bases unmatched to any gene: 4. This CDR3 region has 14 residues. Germline lookup yields CDR1 SGHRS and CDR2 YFSETQ.

This clonotype has only a few counts. V and J are TRBV4-3 and TRBJ2-7; D is ambiguous. The ends were cut back, 0 bases at V and 4 bases at J, with 16 bases in the middle. The CDR3 has 16 amino acids. Germline V gene lookup returns CDR1 LGHNA and CDR2 YSLEER. The CDR3, as DNA: TGCGCCAGCAGCCAAGATTACGATAGGGTTTTGTACGAGCAGTACTTC. Amino acid sequence: CASSQDYDRVLYEQYF.

The gene calls are TRBV20-1 and TRBJ1-1, with a weak D call TRBD1 (5 bases). V dropped 0 bases and J dropped 4 bases, with 21 bases sitting between them. From germline, CDR1 is DFQATT and CDR2 SNEGSKA (reference sequence). There are 17 residues in the CDR3. In DNA form, the CDR3 reads TGCAGTGCTAGAGATTCAGGTGGGGCTGCCGGGCGCACTGAAGCTTTCTTT. It is translated as CSARDSGGAAGRTEAFF.

This chain links TRBV2 with TRBJ2-5; possible D gene TRBD1, 6 bases. The J call may be in error: the DNA end matches TRBJ2-7 better. This CDR3 region has 13 residues. The germline V gene has CDR1 SNHLY and CDR2 FYNNEI. For the CDR3, the DNA is TGTGCCACCAGGACAGAGGGGGCCTACGAGCAGTACTTC. It translates to CATRTEGAYEQYF.

This chain links TRBV7-2 with TRBJ2-5; 8 nucleotides align to TRBD2. The CDR3 sequence is 15 residues long. Per germline, CDR1 SGHTA and CDR2 FQGNSA. J lost 11 bases, V lost 4 bases, and 15 bases had no gene match. CDR3 protein: CASSSGLADYNEQYF. The CDR3 bases are TGTGCCAGCAGCTCCGGACTAGCAGATTACAATGAGCAGTACTTC.

This clonotype was picked up a small number of times. The chain combines TRBV6-2 or TRBV6-3 with TRBJ2-7, with a tentative D call TRBD1 (6 bases). CDR1 and CDR2 (germline): MNHEY, SVGEGT. Trimming stripped 2 bases from V and 3 bases from J, with 14 bases between. This CDR3 has 15 amino acids. The CDR3: CASSYVGQGNYEQYF. In DNA, the CDR3 is TGTGCCAGCAGTTACGTGGGGCAGGGGAACTACGAGCAGTACTTC.

This clonotype was seen only a few times. The chain recombines TRBV20-1 with TRBJ2-7; TRBD2 matches 10 bases. The V and J ends lost 6 bases and 2 bases, in that order; junction bases with no gene match: 28. The CDR3 length is 21 residues. The germline V gene encodes CDR1 DFQATT and CDR2 SNEGSKA (reference sequence). CDR3 loop: CSANEPWWEREGHKTPYEQYF. CDR3 sequence (DNA): TGCAGTGCCAATGAACCATGGTGGGAGCGGGAGGGACACAAGACTCCCTACGAGCAGTACTTC.

The chain is built from TRBV18 and TRBJ1-1, with D unclear. The CDR3 runs 14 residues. The germline gives CDR1 KGHSH, CDR2 LQKENI. Trimming stripped 5 bases from V and 5 bases from J, with 15 bases between. The CDR3 sequence is CASSSDGLRTEAFF. CDR3 DNA sequence: TGTGCCAGCTCATCGGACGGGTTGAGGACTGAAGCTTTCTTT.

Note on this clonotype: The germline gene is not matched at one end of the junction; a read error may be the cause. The chain links TRBV20-1 to TRBJ2-7; D possibly corresponds to TRBD1 (6 bases). The germline CDR1 and CDR2 sequences are DFQATT and SNEGSKA (reference sequence). The CDR3 is 13 residues long. CDR3 protein: CRARGTEIYEQYF. In DNA form, the CDR3 reads TGCAGGGCTAGGGGGACGGAGATCTACGAGCAGTACTTC.

The V and J genes are TRBV20-1 and TRBJ2-7; TRBD2 agrees at 7 bases. The J call may be wrong; the DNA end is better matched by TRBJ2-5. The germline V gene has CDR1 DFQATT and CDR2 SNEGSKA (reference sequence). The CDR3 covers 15 residues. In DNA form, the CDR3 reads TGCAGTGCCCGGAGGGGCGCGGGAGTTGGAGAGACCCAGTACTTC. It codes for CSARRGAGVGETQYF.

The chain links TRBV3-1 to TRBJ2-7, with D unclear. CDR1 and CDR2 from the germline V gene are LGHDT and YNNKEL (reference sequence). CDR3 length: 14 residues. Trimming stripped 3 bases from V and 4 bases from J, with 13 bases between. CDR3: CASSQIQRRYEQYF. CDR3 in DNA: TGTGCCAGCAGCCAGATCCAGCGTAGATACGAGCAGTACTTC.

V usage is TRBV20-1 and J usage is TRBJ2-3, with a tentative D call TRBD2 (5 bases). The germline gives CDR1 DFQATT, CDR2 SNEGSKA (reference sequence). With 0 bases removed from V and 4 bases from J, the gap between germline ends came to 14 bases. The CDR3 totals 15 residues. The CDR3 sequence: CSARDAEDSPDTQYF. The CDR3 region has the DNA TGCAGTGCTAGAGATGCGGAGGACTCACCAGATACGCAGTATTTT.